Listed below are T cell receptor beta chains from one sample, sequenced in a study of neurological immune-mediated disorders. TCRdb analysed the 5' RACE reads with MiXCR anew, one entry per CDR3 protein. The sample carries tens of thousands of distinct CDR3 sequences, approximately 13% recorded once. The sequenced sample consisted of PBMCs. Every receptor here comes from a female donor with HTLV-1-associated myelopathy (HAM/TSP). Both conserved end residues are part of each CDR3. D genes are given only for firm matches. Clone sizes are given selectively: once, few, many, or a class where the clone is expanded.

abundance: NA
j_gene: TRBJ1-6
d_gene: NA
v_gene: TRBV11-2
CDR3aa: CASSLGGTPTNSPLHF
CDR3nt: TGTGCCAGCAGCTTAGGCGGAACGCCAACTAATTCACCCCTCCACTTT

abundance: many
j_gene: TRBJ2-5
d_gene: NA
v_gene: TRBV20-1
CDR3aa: CSARDLGEETQYF
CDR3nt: TGCAGTGCTAGAGATCTGGGGGAAGAGACCCAGTACTTC

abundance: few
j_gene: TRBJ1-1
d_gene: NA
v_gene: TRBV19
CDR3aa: CASSVTVNTEAFF
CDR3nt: TGTGCCAGTAGTGTGACCGTGAACACTGAAGCTTTCTTT

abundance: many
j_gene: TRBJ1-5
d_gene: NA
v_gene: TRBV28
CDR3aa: CAGGPSNQPQHF
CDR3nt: TGTGCCGGGGGCCCTAGCAATCAGCCCCAGCATTTT

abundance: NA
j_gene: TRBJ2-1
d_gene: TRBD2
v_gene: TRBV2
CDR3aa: CASQEGFGTIIANSYNEQFF
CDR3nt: TGTGCCAGTCAAGAAGGGTTTGGGACTATCATCGCCAACTCCTACAATGAGCAGTTCTTC

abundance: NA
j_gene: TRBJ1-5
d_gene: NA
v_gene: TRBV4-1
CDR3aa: CASSPARTPDYQAQHF
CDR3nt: TGCGCCAGCAGCCCAGCTCGAACGCCTGATTACCAGGCCCAGCATTTT

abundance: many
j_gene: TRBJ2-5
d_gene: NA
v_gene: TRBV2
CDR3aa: CASTSLGVETQYF
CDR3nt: TGTGCCAGCACGAGTTTGGGGGTCGAGACCCAGTACTTC

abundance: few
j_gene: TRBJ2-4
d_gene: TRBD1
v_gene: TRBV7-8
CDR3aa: CASSPRTGKNIQYF
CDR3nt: TGTGCCAGCAGCCCACGGACAGGGAAAAACATTCAGTACTTC

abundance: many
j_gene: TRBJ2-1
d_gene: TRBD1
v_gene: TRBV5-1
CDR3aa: CASNGQGENEQFF
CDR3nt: TGCGCCAGCAACGGACAGGGGGAGAATGAGCAGTTCTTC

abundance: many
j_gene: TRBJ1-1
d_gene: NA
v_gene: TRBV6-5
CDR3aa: CASSSRGRGYTEAFF
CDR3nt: TGTGCCAGCAGTTCGCGGGGGAGGGGTTACACTGAAGCTTTCTTT

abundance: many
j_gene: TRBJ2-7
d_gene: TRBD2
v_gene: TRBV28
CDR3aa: CASSLRGGRNEQYF
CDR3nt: TGTGCCAGCAGTTTACGGGGAGGGCGCAACGAGCAGTACTTC

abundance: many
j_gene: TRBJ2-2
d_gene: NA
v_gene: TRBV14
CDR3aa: CASSQARRTGELFF
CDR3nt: TGTGCCAGCAGCCAGGCCCGGCGTACCGGGGAGCTGTTTTTT

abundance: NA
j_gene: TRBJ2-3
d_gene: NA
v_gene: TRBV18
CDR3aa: CASSPPRGTDTQYF
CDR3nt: TGTGCCAGCTCACCACCGAGAGGGACAGATACGCAGTATTTT

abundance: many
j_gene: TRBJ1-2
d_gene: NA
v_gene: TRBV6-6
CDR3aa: CARKNISYGYTF
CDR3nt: TGTGCCAGGAAAAACATTTCCTATGGCTACACCTTC

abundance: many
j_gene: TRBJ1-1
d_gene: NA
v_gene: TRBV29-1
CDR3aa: CSGCQGFTEAFF
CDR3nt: TGCAGCGGCTGTCAGGGTTTCACTGAAGCTTTCTTT

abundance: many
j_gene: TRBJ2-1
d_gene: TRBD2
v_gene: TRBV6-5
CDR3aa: CASSSLSGGSNEQFF
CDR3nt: TGTGCCAGCAGTTCCCTTAGCGGGGGAAGCAATGAGCAGTTCTTC

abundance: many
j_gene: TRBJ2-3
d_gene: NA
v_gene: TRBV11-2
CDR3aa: CASSLVRAGTDTQYF
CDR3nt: TGTGCCAGCAGCTTAGTTCGTGCTGGCACAGATACGCAGTATTTT

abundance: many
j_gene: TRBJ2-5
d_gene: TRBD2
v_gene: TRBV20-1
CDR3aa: CSARVAGGRETQYF
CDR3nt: TGCAGTGCTAGAGTTGCGGGGGGTAGGGAGACCCAGTACTTC

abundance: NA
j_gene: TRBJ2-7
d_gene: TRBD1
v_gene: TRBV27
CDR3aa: CASSFLTGQGHEQYF
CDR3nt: TGTGCCAGCAGTTTCCTTACCGGACAGGGCCACGAGCAGTACTTC

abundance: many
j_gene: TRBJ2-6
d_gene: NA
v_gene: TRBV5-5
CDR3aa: CASSLFPGQSSGANVLTF
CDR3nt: TGTGCCAGCAGCTTGTTCCCCGGACAGTCCTCTGGGGCCAACGTCCTGACTTTC

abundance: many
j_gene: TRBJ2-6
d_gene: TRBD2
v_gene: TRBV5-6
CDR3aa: CASSLAGGRAGANVLTF
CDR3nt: TGTGCCAGCAGCTTGGCGGGGGGGCGGGCAGGGGCCAACGTCCTGACTTTC

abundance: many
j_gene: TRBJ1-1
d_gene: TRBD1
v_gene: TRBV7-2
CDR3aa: CASSLTGRDTEAFF
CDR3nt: TGTGCCAGCAGCTTGACAGGGAGGGACACTGAAGCTTTCTTT

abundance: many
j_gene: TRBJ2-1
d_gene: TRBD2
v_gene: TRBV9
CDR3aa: CASSPSGGISEQFF
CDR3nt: TGTGCCAGCAGCCCTAGCGGGGGGATAAGTGAGCAGTTCTTC

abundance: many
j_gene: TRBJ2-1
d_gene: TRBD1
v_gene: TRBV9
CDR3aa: CASSHSTGGNEQFF
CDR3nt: TGTGCCAGCAGCCATTCCACAGGGGGCAATGAGCAGTTCTTC

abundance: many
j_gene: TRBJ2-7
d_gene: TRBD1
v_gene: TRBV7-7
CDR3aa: CASSIGQGGTYEQYF
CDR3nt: TGTGCCAGCAGCATCGGACAGGGGGGAACCTACGAGCAGTACTTC